The 18 T cell receptor beta chains below were found in one sample sequenced in a study of cytomegalovirus exposure and HLA in healthy donors. Both 60 Vbeta primers and 13 Jbeta primers went into the PCR. Some clones are missing from TCRdb's copy, which holds only in-frame ones; the method was immunoSEQ multiplex PCR. Of about 200,000 clones detected, about three quarters appear once; the ten largest clones hold 1.5% to 2%. What was sequenced was PBMCs. All receptors derive from a man between 18 and 29 years old in good health and CMV-seronegative.

The gene calls are TRBV28 and TRBJ2-3; 14 nucleotides agree with TRBD2. CDR3 length: 16 amino acids. With 8 bases clipped from V and 5 bases from J, the junction kept 9 bases outside the gene matches. The germline V gene has CDR1 MDHEN and CDR2 SYDVKM. In DNA form, the CDR3 reads TGTGCCAGCGGCGGGACTAGCGGGAGAATTGTAGATACGCAGTATTTT. This encodes CASGGTSGRIVDTQYF. The full variable domain, rest sourced from reference TRBV28 and TRBJ2-3, is DVKVTQSSRYLVKRTGEKVFLECVQDMDHENMFWYRQDPGLGLRLIYFSYDVKMKEKGDIPEGYSVSREKKERFSLILESASTNQTSMYLCASGGTSGRIVDTQYFGPGTRLTVL.

The rearrangement joins TRBV30 to TRBJ1-1; TRBD1 is a possible D gene (5 bases). Trimming removed 3 bases from V and 4 bases from J, with 12 bases in between. Germline V gene data show CDR1 as GTSNPN and CDR2 as SVGIG (reference sequence). This CDR3 spans 13 amino acids. The CDR3 loop reads CAWSLSGGTEAFF. In DNA, the CDR3 is TGTGCCTGGAGCCTATCGGGGGGCACTGAAGCTTTCTTT.

This clone was found a few times. This chain joins TRBV7-6 and TRBJ2-1; 9 nucleotides match TRBD1. The CDR3 consists of 15 residues. Germline V CDR1 and CDR2: SGHVS, FNYEAQ. The V gene end was trimmed by 5 bases and the J gene end by 7 bases; junction bases not matched to a gene: 9. DNA for the CDR3: TGTGCCAGCAGCCCCCCGGGGACAGGGAGTAATGAGCAGTTCTTC. The encoded protein is CASSPPGTGSNEQFF. Full variable domain (rest looked up from reference TRBV7-6 and TRBJ2-1): GAGVSQSPRYKVTKRGQDVALRCDPISGHVSLYWYRQALGQGPEFLTYFNYEAQQDKSGLPNDRFSAERPEGSISTLTIQRTEQRDSAMYRCASSPPGTGSNEQFFGPGTRLTVL.

The chain uses TRBV19 and TRBJ1-1; D is unresolved. Germline V gene sequence: CDR1 LNHDA, CDR2 SQIVND (reference sequence). CDR3 length equals 14 residues. Trimming took off 3 bases at V and 5 bases at J, with 13 bases between the two ends. This chain's CDR3 is CASSIGRRLTEAFF. DNA for the CDR3: TGTGCCAGTAGTATCGGCAGGAGACTAACTGAAGCTTTCTTT.

The J gene is TRBJ2-2, the V gene TRBV6-4, with D perhaps TRBD2 (5 bases). Trimming took 2 bases from V and 6 from J, leaving 10 bases between them. The CDR3 runs to 14 residues. In germline, CDR1 is MRHNA, CDR2 SNTAGT. The CDR3 DNA is TGTGCCAGCAGTGACCATTTGCGGGCCGGGGAGCTGTTTTTT. Encoded protein: CASSDHLRAGELFF.

This chain joins TRBV18 and TRBJ2-3; TRBD2 matches 16 bases. This CDR3 has 17 residues. With 5 bases clipped from V and 1 base from J, the junction kept 3 bases outside the gene matches. CDR1 and CDR2 (germline): KGHSH, LQKENI. CDR3 nucleotide sequence: TGTGCCAGCTCATTCGGGACTAGCGGGAGGGGCACAGATACGCAGTATTTT. Its translation: CASSFGTSGRGTDTQYF. The full variable domain, rest sourced from reference TRBV18 and TRBJ2-3, is NAGVMQNPRHLVRRRGQEARLRCSPMKGHSHVYWYRQLPEEGLKFMVYLQKENIIDESGMPKERFSAEFPKEGPSILRIQQVVRGDSAAYFCASSFGTSGRGTDTQYFGPGTRLTVL.

V and J are TRBV6-1 and TRBJ2-3; D unresolved. Trimming cost V 0 bases and J 7 bases, with 8 bases left between them. Germline V gene lookup returns CDR1 MNHNS and CDR2 SASEGT. This CDR3 is 13 amino acids long. In DNA form, the CDR3 reads TGTGCCAGCAGTGAAGCTATGGAGTATACGCAGTATTTT. The encoded protein is CASSEAMEYTQYF.

The chain carries TRBV5-1 and TRBJ1-4; TRBD1 agrees at 12 bases. Germline V gene sequence: CDR1 SGHRS, CDR2 YFSETQ. J was trimmed by 6 bases and V by 2 bases; bases with no gene match: 8. The CDR3 is 17 amino acids. Here the CDR3 reads CASSFRDRGHRDEKLFF. The CDR3, as DNA: TGCGCCAGCAGCTTTCGGGACAGGGGGCATAGGGATGAAAAACTGTTTTTT.

This chain connects TRBV9 to TRBJ1-1, with 8 bases matching TRBD1. Germline V gives CDR1 SGDLS, CDR2 YYNGEE. The length of the CDR3 is 13 residues. After removal of 4 bases from V and 7 bases from J, the junction contained 6 bases not matched to a gene. CDR3 residues: CASSSGQGGEAFF. The CDR3 DNA reads TGTGCCAGCAGCTCTGGACAGGGCGGTGAAGCTTTCTTT.

This clone was found once. V usage is TRBV7-2 and J usage is TRBJ1-1; possibly TRBD1 for D (6 bases). V was shortened by 5 bases and J by 7 bases, with 11 bases between the two germline ends. The germline gives CDR1 SGHTA, CDR2 FQGNSA. This CDR3 comprises 12 residues. CDR3 coding DNA: TGTGCCAGCAGCAACCGCAGGGGTGAAGCTTTCTTT. Its protein product is CASSNRRGEAFF.

The rearrangement joins TRBV19 to TRBJ2-3, with 8 bases that match TRBD1. Germline loops: CDR1 LNHDA, CDR2 SQIVND (reference sequence). The V segment lost 2 bases and the J segment 2 bases; nucleotides outside the gene matches: 6. The CDR3 is made up of 16 amino acids. The CDR3 DNA follows: TGTGCCAGTAGTATACAGGGACAGGTTATCACAGATACGCAGTATTTT. Translating it yields CASSIQGQVITDTQYF.

This sequence joins TRBV7-2 and TRBJ1-5; a weak D match, TRBD1 (6 bases). Trimming took off 1 base at V and 5 bases at J, with 12 bases between the two ends. The V gene's germline CDR1 is SGHTA and CDR2 FQGNSA. CDR3 length: 15 residues. For the CDR3, the DNA is TGTGCCAGCAGCTTAGTCGGACAGCAATATCAGCCCCAGCATTTT. Translation gives CASSLVGQQYQPQHF.

The J gene is TRBJ1-1, the V gene TRBV7-9; no definite D call. With 4 bases removed from V and 3 bases from J, the gap between germline ends came to 15 bases. The CDR3 contains 15 residues. Germline CDR1 is SEHNR and CDR2 is FQNEAQ (reference sequence). Here the CDR3 reads CASSYHSQKDTEAFF. The CDR3 DNA follows: TGTGCCAGCAGCTACCACAGTCAGAAGGACACTGAAGCTTTCTTT.

The chain joins TRBV4-3 to TRBJ1-1; D is perhaps TRBD1 (5 bases). CDR1 LGHNA and CDR2 YSLEER come from the germline V gene. This CDR3 contains 16 residues. Trimming removed 1 base at V and 11 bases at J, with 23 bases between. CDR3 loop: CASSQGLVGGRFSAFF. The CDR3 DNA reads as TGCGCCAGCAGCCAAGGGTTGGTGGGGGGTCGATTCTCGGCTTTCTTT.

This chain connects TRBV2 to TRBJ1-2; D is perhaps TRBD1 (6 bases). There are 16 residues in the CDR3. In germline, CDR1 is SNHLY, CDR2 FYNNEI. With 5 bases removed from V and 4 bases from J, the gap between germline ends came to 20 bases. The CDR3 DNA follows: TGTGCCAGCAGTCAGGACAGAAACAGAGGGGTCTATGGCTACACCTTC. Encoded protein: CASSQDRNRGVYGYTF.

This chain joins TRBV4-2 and TRBJ1-5; no clear D. The CDR3 consists of 13 residues. Looked up from germline, CDR1 is LGHNA and CDR2 is YNFKEQ. V was pared by 0 bases and J by 4 bases, with 4 bases between. The CDR3 bases are TGTGCCAGCAGCCAAGAGAGGAATCAGCCCCAGCATTTT. Translation gives CASSQERNQPQHF.

The rearrangement links TRBV9 to TRBJ2-3; TRBD2 agrees at 16 bases. The trim removed 4 bases at V and 3 bases at J, leaving 8 bases unmatched. Germline lookup yields CDR1 SGDLS and CDR2 YYNGEE. CDR3 length: 18 amino acids. Here the CDR3 reads CASSLGLAGGLGTDTQYF. In DNA form, the CDR3 reads TGTGCCAGCAGCCTGGGACTAGCGGGGGGGCTCGGAACAGATACGCAGTATTTT. Variable domain in full (rest from reference TRBV9 and TRBJ2-3): DSGVTQTPKHLITATGQRVTLRCSPRSGDLSVYWYQQSLDQGLQFLIQYYNGEERAKGNILERFSAQQFPDLHSELNLSSLELGDSALYFCASSLGLAGGLGTDTQYFGPGTRLTVL.

This clone occurred a few times. The chain recombines TRBV15 with TRBJ2-1; 7 bases fit TRBD2. V shed 6 bases, J shed 7 bases, and the junction held 9 bases outside the gene matches. This CDR3 is 14 amino acids long. CDR1 and CDR2 from the germline V gene are LNHNV and YYDKDF (reference sequence). The CDR3 DNA sequence: TGTGCCACCAGTCCCCAGCGGGGAATGAATGAGCAGTTCTTC. This codes for CATSPQRGMNEQFF.